One sample yielded the 14 T cell receptor beta chains listed below, sequenced in a study of T cells expressing NK-cell markers. For each CDR3 protein, TCRdb gives one entry from its re-call of the 5' RACE reads, without DNA. Seen in this sample are about 140,000 distinct CDR3 sequences; the ten most common clones hold roughly 12%. The specimen sequenced was blood T cells: a sorted CD56 or NKG2C T cell subset, CD4+ or CD8+ T cells, or bulk PBMC T cells (not recorded which). These receptors came from a man younger than 35 in good health.

The V gene is TRBV4-2, the J gene TRBJ2-1; no DNA is available, so the TRBD2 call from TCRdb remains unchecked. Per the germline V gene, CDR1 is LGHNA and CDR2 is YNFKEQ. The CDR3 is made up of 15 amino acids. The CDR3 sequence is CASSQESGLAHPPFF.

CDR3 sequence: CASSATGGREIEAFF. The chain has TRBV5-4 and TRBJ1-1. Germline V gives CDR1 SGHNT, CDR2 YYREEE (reference sequence). The CDR3 sequence is 15 residues long.

The chain combines TRBV7-6 with TRBJ2-7; TCRdb's assignment of TRBD2 cannot be checked, as there is no DNA. The germline CDR1 and CDR2 sequences are SGHVS and FNYEAQ. This CDR3 contains 15 residues. The CDR3 is CASSSVTSGLHEQYF.

V is TRBV7-9 and J is TRBJ2-5; TCRdb selects TRBD2, and the lack of DNA leaves this call unchecked. CDR3 length: 16 residues. Germline V gene data show CDR1 as SEHNR and CDR2 as FQNEAQ (reference sequence). The CDR3 sequence is CASSLGAGGREETQYF.

J is TRBJ2-1 and V is TRBV2; absent DNA, TCRdb's TRBD1 call cannot be checked. Germline assignment: CDR1 SNHLY and CDR2 FYNNEI. This CDR3 is built from 13 residues. CDR3 protein: CASGEGFYNEQFF.

The chain combines TRBV6-1 with TRBJ1-1; TCRdb indicates TRBD1, and absent DNA this call remains unverified. The length of the CDR3 is 16 residues. Germline assignment: CDR1 MNHNS and CDR2 SASEGT. The CDR3 loop is CASSEAPWDREGKAFF.

The V gene is TRBV3-1, the J gene TRBJ1-2. CDR1 and CDR2 from the germline V gene are LGHDT and YNNKEL (reference sequence). This CDR3 has 15 residues. CDR3: CASSQARKNGYGYTF.

This chain joins TRBV4-3 and TRBJ1-2; the D call of TRBD1 rests on TCRdb alone, since no DNA is present to check it. Germline V lookup: CDR1 LGHNA, CDR2 YSLEER. This CDR3 is built from 15 residues. CDR3 sequence reads: CASSQDHWGQAGYTF.

This chain joins TRBV7-2 and TRBJ2-7; TCRdb lists TRBD2, though no DNA is available to test this call. This CDR3 contains 14 residues. Germline CDR1 SGHTA, CDR2 FQGNSA. The CDR3 spells CASSSLLAGAEQYF.

The chain employs TRBV20-1 and TRBJ2-5. Germline V gives CDR1 DFQATT, CDR2 SNEGSKA (reference sequence). The CDR3 consists of 14 residues. The CDR3 sequence: CSARGVDYQETQYF.

The chain uses TRBV4-3 and TRBJ2-7; checking the TCRdb D call of TRBD2 is not possible without DNA. This CDR3 is 15 amino acids long. Germline V lookup: CDR1 LGHNA, CDR2 YSLEER. The CDR3: CASSRVAGGRYEQYF.

This sequence joins TRBV3-1 and TRBJ2-5; TCRdb's D gene call, TRBD2, goes unchecked for lack of DNA. The CDR3 totals 15 residues. Germline CDR1 and CDR2: LGHDT and YNNKEL (reference sequence). CDR3 in amino acids: CASSQEGYGKETQYF.

CDR3 amino acids: CASSQTSGRGNEQFF. The gene calls are TRBV4-1 and TRBJ2-1; TCRdb gives TRBD2 as the D gene, but with no DNA this cannot be confirmed. This CDR3 is 15 amino acids long. CDR1 MGHRA and CDR2 YSYEKL come from the germline V gene.

CDR3 loop: CASSLGGGYEQFF. The V call is TRBV7-9, the J call TRBJ2-1. The CDR3 sequence is 13 residues long. The germline V gene encodes CDR1 SEHNR and CDR2 FQNEAQ (reference sequence).